The clone carrying this T cell receptor beta chain was observed many times. This entry is derived from a study of regulatory T cells in long-lasting Graves disease. V dropped 8 bases and J dropped 2 bases, with 12 bases sitting between them. The CDR3 contains 13 residues. Germline lookup yields CDR1 SNHLY and CDR2 FYNNEI. The time point was: newly diagnosed GD, antithyroid drugs for less than 3 months. PBMC-derived RNA was used for the TCR library. Doctors identified Graves' disease using the American Thyroid Association guidelines. Through Arm-PCR of CDR3 regions and iRepertoire HTBI primers, TCR beta libraries were built. TCRdb reanalysed the multiplex PCR reads using MiXCR and keeps one entry per CDR3 protein. The data contain hundreds of thousands of distinct CDR3 sequences, roughly 13% of them seen just once; the ten biggest clones take up over 7.5%. The sample was also reused in another study, on T cells in Graves' hyperthyroidism and ophthalmopathy. From that report: Thyroid ultrasound and orbital computed tomography, with clinical symptoms and serum thyroxine and TRAb, informed diagnoses.

The specimen was peripheral blood mononuclear cells (PBMCs), collected at new diagnosis, from a patient treated with antithyroid drugs. The clonotype was recovered from a man aged 25-40 years with Graves disease. The V call is TRBV2, the J call TRBJ1-2; D ambiguous. The DNA for the CDR3 is TGTGCCAGCGTACACGAATTAAACTATGGCTACACCTTC. Translation gives CASVHELNYGYTF.